The text below deals with one T cell receptor (beta chain). Its antigen is unidentified. ViraFEST expansion of antigen-specific CD4+ T cells with viral peptide pools preceded sequencing. Following culture for 9 to 11 days, CD4+ T cells were isolated. Recipients of the vaccine had no prior SARS-CoV-2 infection and negative nucleocapsid antibodies. For each well, some 2 million PBMC were cultured with 8.5 to 10 IU/ml IL-2 and around 10 ug/ml peptides. Cultures had half their medium replaced with IL-2 medium on days 3 and 7. This specimen belongs to a study of vaccination effects on CD4 cells after COVID-19. Whole-study findings and limits: Late after vaccination, infection- and vaccine-induced clones showed marked clonal contraction. From healthy vaccinees, only 1 of 255 vaccine-induced clones also reacted to common cold coronaviruses.

The method was immunoSEQ multiplex PCR; TCRdb's version includes in-frame clones alone and lacks a portion of them. The sample contains about 73,000 clones, around 79% of which appear only once. V shed 9 bases, J shed 2 bases, and the junction held 14 bases outside the gene matches. Germline values: CDR1 SEHNR, CDR2 FQNEAQ (reference sequence). This CDR3 contains 16 residues. The chain carries TRBV7-9 and TRBJ1-1; 8 positions match TRBD1. This sequence was found in a human donor who received a COVID-19 vaccine. The sample here was CD4+ T cells from PBMCs cultured with HCoV-NL63 spike peptides, taken before COVID-19 vaccination. The CDR3 nucleotides are TGTGCCAGACAAGGGACAGGACAGCGAAAAAACACTGAAGCTTTCTTT. This gives the protein CARQGTGQRKNTEAFF.